This T cell receptor (beta chain) appears in the sequencing data of a study of OX40 agonist ivuxolimab in advanced cancers. The CDR3 has 13 amino acids. V was trimmed by 5 bases and J by 11 bases, leaving 18 bases between them. Per the germline V gene, CDR1 is SGHTA and CDR2 is FQGTGA. This clone was recorded only once. The method was immunoSEQ multiplex PCR; TCRdb's version includes in-frame clones alone and lacks a portion of them. The repertoire holds about 69,000 clones, with 85% to 90% as singletons. The TCR was taken from an adult with an advanced solid tumor such as melanoma, head and neck, liver or kidney cancer. The chain combines TRBV7-3 with TRBJ2-5, with D perhaps matching TRBD1 or TRBD2 (6 bases each). The sample consisted of CD4+ or CD8+ T cells sorted from blood, taken in a trial of the OX40 agonist ivuxolimab. The CDR3 coding sequence is TGTGCCAGCAGCCCCACAGGGTCGGGAGAGCAGTACTTC. This gives the protein CASSPTGSGEQYF.